The clone carrying this T cell receptor beta chain has more than one count but fewer than ten. The antigen is unknown. Via MiXCR, TCRdb re-called the reads, giving one row per CDR3 protein. The sample carries about 530,000 distinct CDR3 sequences, more than 25% recorded once. In germline, CDR1 is SGHRS, CDR2 YFSETQ. The CDR3 covers 15 residues. The V gene end was trimmed by 6 bases and the J gene end by 0 bases; junction bases not matched to a gene: 5. These data come from a study of T cell repertoires in cytomegalovirus infection. Looking at the study overall: Evidence of both CMV infection and a matching HLA type came from public TCR beta signatures.

Study-wide findings and caveats: The study identified carriers of CMV plus the relevant HLA from cumulative public TCR beta family frequency. CMV-specific TCR beta clonotypes restricted by HLA-C dominated the ex vivo response.

V usage is TRBV5-1 and J usage is TRBJ2-1; TRBD1 matches 8 bases. Sequencing input: PBMCs. The sequence derives from a human donor in good health (CMV status not recorded). Some clones in this sample may be carry-over from other donors' samples. This CDR3 reads CASTDRGLSYNEQFF. In DNA form, the CDR3 reads TGCGCCAGCACCGACAGGGGCCTCTCCTACAATGAGCAGTTCTTC.